Listed below are T cell receptor beta chains from one sample, sequenced in a study of T cell clones after liver transplantation. Some clones are missing from TCRdb's copy, which holds only in-frame ones; the method was immunoSEQ multiplex PCR. The profile shows tens of thousands of clones, around 70% of them singletons. The specimen was CD4+ T cells from blood, collected at the 22-month timepoint. Receptor source: a human patient who received a liver transplant. Certain T cells may be donor cells from the graft. Each CDR3 is given with its conserved first and last residue. Each record gives: D gene, J gene, V gene, clone size, CDR3 protein, CDR3 DNA. A D gene is named only where the DNA matches it firmly. For some rows the clone size is stated as once, few or many, or as a class when expanded; others skip it.

D gene: TRBD1
J gene: TRBJ2-7
V gene: TRBV10-1
clone size: few
CDR3 protein: CASSQSGGNEQYF
CDR3 DNA: TGCGCCAGCAGTCAATCAGGGGGCAACGAGCAGTACTTC

D gene: TRBD1
J gene: TRBJ1-2
V gene: TRBV5-4
clone size: .
CDR3 protein: CASSLRTGGYGYTF
CDR3 DNA: TGTGCCAGCAGCCTTCGGACAGGGGGGTATGGCTACACCTTC

D gene: .
J gene: TRBJ2-3
V gene: TRBV6-7
clone size: once
CDR3 protein: CASSYRPEYGTYRTDTQYF
CDR3 DNA: TGTGCCAGCAGTTACCGCCCTGAGTACGGGACCTACCGCACAGATACGCAGTATTTT

D gene: .
J gene: TRBJ2-6
V gene: TRBV5-1
clone size: few
CDR3 protein: CASSLFIPDRNSGANVLTF
CDR3 DNA: TGCGCCAGCAGCTTGTTTATTCCGGACAGAAACTCTGGGGCCAACGTCCTGACTTTC

D gene: TRBD1
J gene: TRBJ2-7
V gene: TRBV2
clone size: .
CDR3 protein: CASSLRQGTYEQYF
CDR3 DNA: TGTGCCAGCAGTCTCCGACAGGGAACCTACGAGCAGTACTTC

D gene: .
J gene: TRBJ2-3
V gene: TRBV30
clone size: .
CDR3 protein: CAWSVRRGLNTDTQYF
CDR3 DNA: TGTGCCTGGAGTGTACGGAGGGGCCTCAACACAGATACGCAGTATTTT

D gene: .
J gene: TRBJ2-3
V gene: TRBV7-2
clone size: once
CDR3 protein: CASSLGASADTQYF
CDR3 DNA: TGTGCCAGCAGCTTAGGAGCAAGCGCAGATACGCAGTATTTT

D gene: .
J gene: TRBJ1-2
V gene: TRBV20-1
clone size: .
CDR3 protein: CSGSPNYGYTF
CDR3 DNA: TGCAGCGGTTCCCCGAACTATGGCTACACCTTC

D gene: TRBD1
J gene: TRBJ2-7
V gene: TRBV5-1
clone size: .
CDR3 protein: CASSFLVTGGEHEQYF
CDR3 DNA: TGCGCCAGCAGCTTTCTCGTGACAGGGGGGGAACACGAGCAGTACTTC

D gene: .
J gene: TRBJ2-2
V gene: TRBV27
clone size: .
CDR3 protein: CASSQYRNTGELFF
CDR3 DNA: TGTGCCAGCAGTCAATACAGGAACACCGGGGAGCTGTTTTTT

D gene: .
J gene: TRBJ1-2
V gene: TRBV5-8
clone size: .
CDR3 protein: CASSGGLDYGYTF
CDR3 DNA: TGTGCCAGCAGCGGCGGGCTGGACTATGGCTACACCTTC

D gene: .
J gene: TRBJ2-5
V gene: TRBV13
clone size: .
CDR3 protein: CASSLEVVGQETQYF
CDR3 DNA: TGTGCCAGCAGCTTAGAGGTGGTCGGCCAAGAGACCCAGTACTTC

D gene: .
J gene: TRBJ2-3
V gene: TRBV11-2
clone size: .
CDR3 protein: CASSWGRGPTGGYF
CDR3 DNA: TGTGCCAGCAGCTGGGGGCGGGGGCCCACCGGGGGGTATTTT

D gene: .
J gene: TRBJ1-1
V gene: TRBV6-1
clone size: .
CDR3 protein: CACHKAGALSTEAFF
CDR3 DNA: TGTGCCTGCCATAAGGCGGGGGCGTTGAGCACTGAAGCTTTCTTT

D gene: .
J gene: TRBJ2-7
V gene: TRBV13
clone size: few
CDR3 protein: CASSRDNSYEQYF
CDR3 DNA: TGTGCCAGCAGCAGGGACAACTCCTACGAGCAGTACTTC

D gene: .
J gene: TRBJ1-6
V gene: TRBV28
clone size: .
CDR3 protein: CASAGGNSPLHF
CDR3 DNA: TGTGCCAGCGCTGGGGGTAATTCACCCCTCCACTTT

D gene: TRBD2
J gene: TRBJ2-7
V gene: TRBV27
clone size: .
CDR3 protein: CASSLKAGGRGEQYF
CDR3 DNA: TGTGCCAGCAGTTTAAAGGCGGGGGGGCGTGGCGAGCAGTACTTC

D gene: .
J gene: TRBJ1-5
V gene: TRBV18
clone size: .
CDR3 protein: CASSPGRDNQPQHF
CDR3 DNA: TGTGCCAGCTCGCCGGGACGGGACAATCAGCCCCAGCATTTT

D gene: TRBD1
J gene: TRBJ2-7
V gene: TRBV27
clone size: .
CDR3 protein: CASASRDRNEQYF
CDR3 DNA: TGTGCCAGCGCATCCCGGGACAGGAACGAGCAGTACTTC

D gene: TRBD2
J gene: TRBJ2-7
V gene: TRBV11-3
clone size: .
CDR3 protein: CASSFSGTREQYF
CDR3 DNA: TGTGCCAGCAGCTTTTCCGGGACTAGAGAGCAGTACTTC

D gene: TRBD1
J gene: TRBJ2-7
V gene: TRBV5-5
clone size: .
CDR3 protein: CASSKAGTGSYEQYF
CDR3 DNA: TGTGCCAGCAGCAAAGCCGGGACAGGGTCCTACGAGCAGTACTTC

D gene: TRBD1
J gene: TRBJ1-3
V gene: TRBV13
clone size: once
CDR3 protein: CASSILDRVSGNTIYF
CDR3 DNA: TGTGCCAGCAGCATCCTAGACAGGGTCTCAGGAAACACCATATATTTT